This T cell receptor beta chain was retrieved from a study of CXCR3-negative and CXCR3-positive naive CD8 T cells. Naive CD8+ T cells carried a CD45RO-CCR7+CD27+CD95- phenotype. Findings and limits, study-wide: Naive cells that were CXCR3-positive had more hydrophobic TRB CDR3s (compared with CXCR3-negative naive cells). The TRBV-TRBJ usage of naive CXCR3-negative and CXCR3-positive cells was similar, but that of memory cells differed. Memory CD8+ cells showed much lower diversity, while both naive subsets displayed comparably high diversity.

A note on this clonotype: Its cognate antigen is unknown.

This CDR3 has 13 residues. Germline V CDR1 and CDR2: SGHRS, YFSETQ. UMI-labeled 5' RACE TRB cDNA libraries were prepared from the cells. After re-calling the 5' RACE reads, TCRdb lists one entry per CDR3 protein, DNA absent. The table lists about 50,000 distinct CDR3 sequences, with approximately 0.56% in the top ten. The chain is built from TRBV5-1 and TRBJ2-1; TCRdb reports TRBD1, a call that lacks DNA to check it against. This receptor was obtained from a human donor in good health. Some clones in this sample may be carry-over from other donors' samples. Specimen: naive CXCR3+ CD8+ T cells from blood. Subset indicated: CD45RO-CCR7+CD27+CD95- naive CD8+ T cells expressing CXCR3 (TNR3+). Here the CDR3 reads CATSTVSYNEQFF. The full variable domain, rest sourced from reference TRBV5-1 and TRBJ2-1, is KAGVTQTPRYLIKTRGQQVTLSCSPISGHRSVSWYQQTPGQGLQFLFEYFSETQRNKGNFPGRFSGRQFSNSRSEMNVSTLELGDSALYLCATSTVSYNEQFFGPGTRLTVL.